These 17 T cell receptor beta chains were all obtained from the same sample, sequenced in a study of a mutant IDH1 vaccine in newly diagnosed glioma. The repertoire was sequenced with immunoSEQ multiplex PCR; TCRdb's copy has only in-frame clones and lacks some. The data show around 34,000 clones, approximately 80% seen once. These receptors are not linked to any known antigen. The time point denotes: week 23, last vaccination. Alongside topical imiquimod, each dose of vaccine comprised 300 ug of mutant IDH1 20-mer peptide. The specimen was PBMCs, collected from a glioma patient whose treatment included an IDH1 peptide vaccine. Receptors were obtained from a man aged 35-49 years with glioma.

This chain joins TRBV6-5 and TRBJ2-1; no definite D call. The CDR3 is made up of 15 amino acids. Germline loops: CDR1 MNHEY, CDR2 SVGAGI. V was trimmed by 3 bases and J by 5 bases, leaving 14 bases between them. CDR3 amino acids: CASSYRSQMNNEQFF. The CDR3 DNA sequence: TGTGCCAGCAGTTATCGGTCTCAGATGAACAATGAGCAGTTCTTC.

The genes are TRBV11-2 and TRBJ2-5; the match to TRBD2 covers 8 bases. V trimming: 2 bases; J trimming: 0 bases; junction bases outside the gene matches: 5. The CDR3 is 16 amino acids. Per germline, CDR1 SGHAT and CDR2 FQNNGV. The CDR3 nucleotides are TGTGCCAGCAGCTTAAGACTAGCGAGTAACCAAGAGACCCAGTACTTC. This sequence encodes CASSLRLASNQETQYF.

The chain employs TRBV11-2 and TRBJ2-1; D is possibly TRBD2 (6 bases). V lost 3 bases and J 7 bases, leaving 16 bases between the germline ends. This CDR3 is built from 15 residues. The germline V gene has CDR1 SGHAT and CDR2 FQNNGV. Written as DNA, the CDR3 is TGTGCCAGCAGCTTTGCGGGACGACCGGGGAATGAGCAGTTCTTC. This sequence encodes CASSFAGRPGNEQFF. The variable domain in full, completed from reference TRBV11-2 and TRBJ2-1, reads EAGVAQSPRYKIIEKRQSVAFWCNPISGHATLYWYQQILGQGPKLLIQFQNNGVVDDSQLPKDRFSAERLKGVDSTLKIQPAKLEDSAVYLCASSFAGRPGNEQFFGPGTRLTVL.

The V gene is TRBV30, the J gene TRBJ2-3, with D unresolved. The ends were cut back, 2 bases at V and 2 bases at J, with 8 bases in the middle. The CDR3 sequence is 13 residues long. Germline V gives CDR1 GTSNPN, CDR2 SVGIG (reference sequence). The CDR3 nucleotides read TGTGCCTGGAGTACACCCGCCACAGATACGCAGTATTTT. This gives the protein CAWSTPATDTQYF.

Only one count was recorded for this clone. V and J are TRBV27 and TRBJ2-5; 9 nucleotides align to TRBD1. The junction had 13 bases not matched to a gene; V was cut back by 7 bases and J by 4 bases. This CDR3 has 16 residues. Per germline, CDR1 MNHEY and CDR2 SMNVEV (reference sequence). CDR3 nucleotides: TGTGCCAGCAACCCCGGGACAGGGCTAAGGGGAGAGACCCAGTACTTC. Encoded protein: CASNPGTGLRGETQYF.

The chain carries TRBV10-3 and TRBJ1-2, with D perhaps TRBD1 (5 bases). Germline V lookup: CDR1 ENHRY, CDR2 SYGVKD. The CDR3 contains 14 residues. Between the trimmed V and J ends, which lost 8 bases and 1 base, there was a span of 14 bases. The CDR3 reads CAILKTADNYGYTF. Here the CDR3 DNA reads TGTGCCATCTTGAAGACAGCTGATAACTATGGCTACACCTTC.

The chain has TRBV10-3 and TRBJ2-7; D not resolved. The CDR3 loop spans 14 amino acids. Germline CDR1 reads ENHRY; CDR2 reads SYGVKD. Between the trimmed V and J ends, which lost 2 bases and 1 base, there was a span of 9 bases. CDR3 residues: CAISEMRGSYEQYF. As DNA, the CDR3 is TGTGCCATCAGTGAGATGCGCGGATCCTACGAGCAGTACTTC.

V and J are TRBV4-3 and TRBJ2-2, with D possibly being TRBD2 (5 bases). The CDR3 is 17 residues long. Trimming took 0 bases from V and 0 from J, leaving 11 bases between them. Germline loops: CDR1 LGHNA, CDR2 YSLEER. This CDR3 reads CASSQEAESANTGELFF. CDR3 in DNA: TGCGCCAGCAGCCAAGAAGCGGAATCCGCGAACACCGGGGAGCTGTTTTTT.

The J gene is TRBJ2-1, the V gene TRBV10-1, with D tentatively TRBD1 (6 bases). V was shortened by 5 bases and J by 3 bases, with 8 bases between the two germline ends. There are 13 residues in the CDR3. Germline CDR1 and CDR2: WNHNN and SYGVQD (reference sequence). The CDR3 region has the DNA TGCGCCAGCAGTACGACAGGCTACAATGAGCAGTTCTTC. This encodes CASSTTGYNEQFF.

The CDR3 bases are TGCGCCAGCAGCCAAGATGGGGACTTTAATGAAAAACTGTTTTTT. Translating it yields CASSQDGDFNEKLFF. The chain carries TRBV4-3 and TRBJ1-4, with TRBD1 as a possible D gene (5 bases). Germline loops: CDR1 LGHNA, CDR2 YSLEER. With 0 bases removed from V and 4 bases from J, the gap between germline ends came to 9 bases. The CDR3 sequence is 15 residues long.

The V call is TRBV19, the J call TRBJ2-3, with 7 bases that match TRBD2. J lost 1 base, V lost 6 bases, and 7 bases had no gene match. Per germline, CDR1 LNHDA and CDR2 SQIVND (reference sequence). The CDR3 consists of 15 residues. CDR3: CASSLGGGGTDTQYF. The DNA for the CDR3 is TGTGCCAGTAGCTTGGGGGGGGGAGGCACAGATACGCAGTATTTT. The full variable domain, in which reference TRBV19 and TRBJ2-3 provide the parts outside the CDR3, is DGGITQSPKYLFRKEGQNVTLSCEQNLNHDAMYWYRQDPGQGLRLIYYSQIVNDFQKGDIAEGYSVSREKKESFPLTVTSAQKNPTAFYLCASSLGGGGTDTQYFGPGTRLTVL.

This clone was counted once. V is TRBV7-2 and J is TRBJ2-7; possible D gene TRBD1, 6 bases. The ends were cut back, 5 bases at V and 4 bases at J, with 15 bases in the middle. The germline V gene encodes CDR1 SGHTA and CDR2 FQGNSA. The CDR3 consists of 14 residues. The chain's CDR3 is CASSGRTDLYEQYF. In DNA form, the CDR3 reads TGTGCCAGCAGCGGACGGACAGACCTGTACGAGCAGTACTTC.

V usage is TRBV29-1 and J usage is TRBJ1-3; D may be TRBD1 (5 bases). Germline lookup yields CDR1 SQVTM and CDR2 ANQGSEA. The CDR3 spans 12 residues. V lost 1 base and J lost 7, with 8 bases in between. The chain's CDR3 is CSVEGGGNTIYF. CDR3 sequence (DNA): TGCAGCGTTGAAGGGGGGGGTAACACCATATATTTT.

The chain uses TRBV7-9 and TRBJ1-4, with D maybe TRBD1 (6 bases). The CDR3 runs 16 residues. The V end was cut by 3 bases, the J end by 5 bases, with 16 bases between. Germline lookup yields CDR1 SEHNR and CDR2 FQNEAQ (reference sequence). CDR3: CASSLRQTGRNEKLFF. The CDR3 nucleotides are TGTGCCAGCAGCTTGAGGCAGACAGGCCGGAATGAAAAACTGTTTTTT.

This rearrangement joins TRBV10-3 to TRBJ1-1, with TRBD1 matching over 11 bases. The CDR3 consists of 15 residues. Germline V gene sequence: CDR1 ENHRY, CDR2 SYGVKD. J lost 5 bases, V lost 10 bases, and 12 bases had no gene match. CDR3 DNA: TGTGCCACCCACTGGACAGGGGGCTCCGGGACTGAAGCTTTCTTT. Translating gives CATHWTGGSGTEAFF.

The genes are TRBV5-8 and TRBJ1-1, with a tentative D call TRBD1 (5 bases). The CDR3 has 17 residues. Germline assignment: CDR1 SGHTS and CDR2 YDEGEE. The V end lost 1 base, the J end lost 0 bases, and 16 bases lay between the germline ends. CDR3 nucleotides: TGTGCCAGCAGCTTGTGGGCTCGGGGGTTGATGAACACTGAAGCTTTCTTT. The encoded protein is CASSLWARGLMNTEAFF.

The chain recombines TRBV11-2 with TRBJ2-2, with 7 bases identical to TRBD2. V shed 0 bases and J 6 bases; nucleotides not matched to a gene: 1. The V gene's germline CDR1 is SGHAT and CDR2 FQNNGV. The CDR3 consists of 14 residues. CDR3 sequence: CASSLEAGSGELFF. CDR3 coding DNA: TGTGCCAGCAGCTTAGAAGCGGGGTCCGGGGAGCTGTTTTTT.